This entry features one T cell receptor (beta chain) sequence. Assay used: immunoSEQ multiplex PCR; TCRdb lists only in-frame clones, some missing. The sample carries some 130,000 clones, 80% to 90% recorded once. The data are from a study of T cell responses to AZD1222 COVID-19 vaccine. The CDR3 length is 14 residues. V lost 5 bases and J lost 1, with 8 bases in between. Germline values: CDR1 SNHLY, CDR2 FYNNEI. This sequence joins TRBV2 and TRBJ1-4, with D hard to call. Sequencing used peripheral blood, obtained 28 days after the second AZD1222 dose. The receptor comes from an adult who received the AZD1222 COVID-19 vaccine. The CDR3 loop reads CASSRLVTNEKLFF. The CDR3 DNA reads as TGTGCCAGCAGTCGACTTGTAACTAATGAAAAACTGTTTTTT.